This T cell receptor beta chain was identified during a study of prognosis after radiotherapy for stage I lung cancer. Overall study context: Patients (more than twelve men, over five women) were aged about 50 to 84, median approximately 74 years. Therapy given concurrently with stereotactic body radiotherapy reached no patient. Whole-study results and caveats: After stereotactic body radiation therapy, patients with later distant metastases showed lower Shannon entropy.

Trimming took off 4 bases at V and 4 bases at J, with 13 bases between the two ends. The CDR3 is 14 amino acids. In germline, CDR1 is MNHEY, CDR2 SVGAGI. Genomic DNA was the source, and TCR beta CDR3 was amplified from it by two-round multiplex PCR. Round one of PCR was performed, and it used primers specific to each TRBV and TRBJ gene. TCRdb ran MiXCR on the multiplex PCR reads and lists one entry per CDR3 protein. The sample has 9,500 to 14,000 distinct CDR3 sequences; approximately 36% are singletons. Of note for this clonotype: Its antigen is unidentified.

This material consisted of PBMCs, taken before or after stereotactic body radiation therapy (not recorded which). The rearrangement uses TRBV6-5 and TRBJ1-2; D perhaps matches TRBD1 (5 bases). This clonotype was sampled from a donor over 45 with non-small cell lung cancer. For the CDR3, the DNA is TGTGCCAGCAGTTTAACGGGGGTGCCCTATGGCTACACCTTC. It yields the protein CASSLTGVPYGYTF.